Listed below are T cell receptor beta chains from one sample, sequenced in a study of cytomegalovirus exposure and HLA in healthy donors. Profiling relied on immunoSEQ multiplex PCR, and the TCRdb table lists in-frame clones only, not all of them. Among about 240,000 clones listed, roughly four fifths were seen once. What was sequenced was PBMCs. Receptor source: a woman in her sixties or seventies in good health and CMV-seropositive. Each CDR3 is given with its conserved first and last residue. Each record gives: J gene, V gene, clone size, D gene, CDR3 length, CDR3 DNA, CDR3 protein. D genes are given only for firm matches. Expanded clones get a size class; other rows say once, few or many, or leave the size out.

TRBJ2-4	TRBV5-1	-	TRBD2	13	TGCGCCAGCACCTTAGCGGGAGAGAACATTCAGTACTTC	CASTLAGENIQYF
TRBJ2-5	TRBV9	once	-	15	TGTGCCAGCAGCGTCCCAGAGGGTGGGGTAGAGACCCAGTACTTC	CASSVPEGGVETQYF
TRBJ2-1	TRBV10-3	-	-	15	TGTGCCATCAGAAGCTCCAGCCAGGATCTCAATGAGCAGTTCTTC	CAIRSSSQDLNEQFF
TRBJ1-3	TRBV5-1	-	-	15	TGCGCCAGCAGCTTGAATGCAGATCATGGAAACACCATATATTTT	CASSLNADHGNTIYF
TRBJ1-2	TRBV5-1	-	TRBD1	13	TGCGCCAGCAGCTTGGAGACAGGGTATGGCTACACCTTC	CASSLETGYGYTF
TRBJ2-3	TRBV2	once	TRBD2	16	TGTGCCAGCAGTGAAGCGGGCAGCGGACTAGGGGATACGCAGTATTTT	CASSEAGSGLGDTQYF
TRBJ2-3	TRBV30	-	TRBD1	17	TGTGCCTGGAGCGACTCCGGGACAGGGATTCGGACAGATACGCAGTATTTT	CAWSDSGTGIRTDTQYF
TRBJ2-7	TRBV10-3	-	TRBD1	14	TGTGCCATCAGTGATCGACAGGGGACAGGCGAGCAGTACTTC	CAISDRQGTGEQYF
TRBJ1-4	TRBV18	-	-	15	TGTGCCAGCTCAGTCAACAGGAGAGTGAATGAAAAACTGTTTTTT	CASSVNRRVNEKLFF
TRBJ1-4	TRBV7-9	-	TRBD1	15	TGTGCCAGCAGCGCAGACAGGGCAACTAATGAAAAACTGTTTTTT	CASSADRATNEKLFF
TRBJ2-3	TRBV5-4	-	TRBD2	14	TGTGCCAGCATCCAAGCGGGATCCACAGATACGCAGTATTTT	CASIQAGSTDTQYF
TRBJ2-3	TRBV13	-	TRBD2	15	TGTGCCAGCAGCACTAGCGGGAGAGACACAGATACGCAGTATTTT	CASSTSGRDTDTQYF
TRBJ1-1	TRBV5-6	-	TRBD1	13	TGTGCCAGCAGATCGGACAGGGGCCTTGAAGCTTTCTTT	CASRSDRGLEAFF
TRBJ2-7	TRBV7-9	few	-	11	TGTGCCAGCAGCCCCTCGGGGGAGATCCACTTC	CASSPSGEIHF
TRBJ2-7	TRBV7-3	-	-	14	TGTGCCAGCAGCAAAGGAACAGGGATCTACGAGCAGTACTTC	CASSKGTGIYEQYF
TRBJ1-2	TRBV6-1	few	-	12	TGTGCCAGCAGTGAGGAGTTGGGTGGCTACACCTTC	CASSEELGGYTF
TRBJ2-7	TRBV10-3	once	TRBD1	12	TGTGCCGCTCGGACAGGGAGTTACGAGCAGTACTTC	CAARTGSYEQYF
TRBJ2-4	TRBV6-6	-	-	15	TGTGCCAGCAGTCCCCACGGTCTAGCCAAAAACATTCAGTACTTC	CASSPHGLAKNIQYF
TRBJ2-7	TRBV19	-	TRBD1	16	TGTGCCAGTAGCTTGGCCGGGACAGGGAGTCTCAACGAGCAGTACTTC	CASSLAGTGSLNEQYF
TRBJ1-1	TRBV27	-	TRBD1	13	TGTGCCAGCAGTTCAGCAGGGGGTCGGGGAGCTTTCTTT	CASSSAGGRGAFF
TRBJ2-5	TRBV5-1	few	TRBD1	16	TGCGCCAGCAGCCGGGGTGGCCAGGGGGCCCGAGAGACCCAGTACTTC	CASSRGGQGARETQYF
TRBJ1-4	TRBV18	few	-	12	TGTGCCAGCTGGGCAGGGGATGAAAAACTGTTTTTT	CASWAGDEKLFF
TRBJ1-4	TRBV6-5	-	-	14	TGTGCCAGCAGACCTGGGGGAGGTAGTGAAAAACTGTTTTTT	CASRPGGGSEKLFF
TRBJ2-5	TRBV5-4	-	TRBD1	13	TGTGCCAGCAGCCACGGACAGGAGGAGACCCAGTACTTC	CASSHGQEETQYF
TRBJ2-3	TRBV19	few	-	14	TGTGCCAGTAGTATAGGCCGGACAGTCAATACGCAGTATTTT	CASSIGRTVNTQYF
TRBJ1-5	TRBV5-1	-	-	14	TGCGCCAGCAGCTTACAGGGAGGGGGTCAGCCCCAGCATTTT	CASSLQGGGQPQHF
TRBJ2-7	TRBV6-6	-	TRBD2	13	TGTGCCACCAAATTGACTAGCGCTGACGAGCAGTACTTC	CATKLTSADEQYF
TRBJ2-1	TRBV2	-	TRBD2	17	TGTGCCAGCCAGAGAGGGCTAGCGGGAGGTAAGGGCAATGAGCAGTTCTTC	CASQRGLAGGKGNEQFF
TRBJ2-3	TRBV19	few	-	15	TGTGCCAGTAGTGGCTTCAGGGTCGGGCGAGATACGCAGTATTTT	CASSGFRVGRDTQYF
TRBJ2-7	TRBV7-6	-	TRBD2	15	TGTGCCAGCAGCCCTGGGACTAGCGGATCCTACGAGCAGTACTTC	CASSPGTSGSYEQYF
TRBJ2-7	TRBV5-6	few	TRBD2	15	TGTGCCAGCAGCCGGGGACTAGCGCGGGGAATCGAGCAGTACTTC	CASSRGLARGIEQYF
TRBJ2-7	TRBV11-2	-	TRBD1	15	TGTGCCAGCAGCTCCTCCGGGACAGGCGTCTACGAGCAGTACTTC	CASSSSGTGVYEQYF
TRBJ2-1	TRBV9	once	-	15	TGTGCCAGCAGCGCTACAGGGTACTCCTACAATGAGCAGTTCTTC	CASSATGYSYNEQFF
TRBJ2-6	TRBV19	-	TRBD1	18	TGTGCCAGTAGTACTCGGGGGACAGGGCCCTCCGGGGCCAACGTCCTGACTTTC	CASSTRGTGPSGANVLTF
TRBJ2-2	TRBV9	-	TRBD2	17	TGTGCCAGCAGCGTAAAAGGGCTAGCGGATAACACCGGGGAGCTGTTTTTT	CASSVKGLADNTGELFF
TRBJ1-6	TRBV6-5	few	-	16	TGTGCCAGCAGTTTCGGGGTCGGCTCCTATAATTCACCCCTCCACTTT	CASSFGVGSYNSPLHF
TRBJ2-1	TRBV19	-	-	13	TGTGCCAGTAGCGGGACTTCCTACAATGAGCAGTTCTTC	CASSGTSYNEQFF
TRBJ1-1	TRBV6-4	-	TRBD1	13	TGTGCCAGCAATTATACAGGGGGCACTGAAGCTTTCTTT	CASNYTGGTEAFF
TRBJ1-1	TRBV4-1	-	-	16	TGCGCCAGCAGCCAATTCATTGGACACTTGAACACTGAAGCTTTCTTT	CASSQFIGHLNTEAFF
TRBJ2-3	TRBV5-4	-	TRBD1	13	TGTGCCAGCAGCCTGACAGGGTTGGATACGCAGTATTTT	CASSLTGLDTQYF
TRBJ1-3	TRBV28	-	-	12	TGTGCCAGCAGTTTATGGGCGGGCACCATATATTTT	CASSLWAGTIYF
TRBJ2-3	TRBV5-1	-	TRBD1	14	TGCGCCAGCAGCCCGGACAGGGGCACAGATACGCAGTATTTT	CASSPDRGTDTQYF
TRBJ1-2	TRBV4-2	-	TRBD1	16	TGTGCCAGCAGCCAAGGAGGAAACAGGGGGACCTATGGCTACACCTTC	CASSQGGNRGTYGYTF
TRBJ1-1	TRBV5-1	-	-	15	TGCGCCAGCAGCTTGACAGGGCACATGAACACTGAAGCTTTCTTT	CASSLTGHMNTEAFF
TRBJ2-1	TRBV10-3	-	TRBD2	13	TGTGCCATCAGTGAGTCTGGGCTAGCGGGGGAGTTCTTC	CAISESGLAGEFF
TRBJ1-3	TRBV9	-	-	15	TGTGCCAGCAGTGGGGGCCGTTTCTCTGGAAACACCATATATTTT	CASSGGRFSGNTIYF
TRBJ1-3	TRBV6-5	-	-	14	TGTGCCAGCAGTTACAGCCTATTAGGAAACACCATATATTTT	CASSYSLLGNTIYF
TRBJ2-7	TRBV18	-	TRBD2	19	TGTGCCAGCTCACCGGGGACTAGCGGGAGAGGGGGTAGCTCCTACGAGCAGTACTTC	CASSPGTSGRGGSSYEQYF
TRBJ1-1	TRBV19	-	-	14	TGTGCCAGTAGGCCGGGGGGGAGGAACACTGAAGCTTTCTTT	CASRPGGRNTEAFF
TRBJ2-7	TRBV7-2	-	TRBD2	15	TGTGCCAGCAGACTCGAGGCGGGAGGGCTCCTCGAGCAGTACTTC	CASRLEAGGLLEQYF
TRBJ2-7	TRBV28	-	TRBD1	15	TGTGCCAGCCTTAGCGCGGACAGGAGCTCCTACGAGCAGTACTTC	CASLSADRSSYEQYF
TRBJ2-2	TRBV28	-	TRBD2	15	TGTGCCAGCAGTTCTCCTAGCGGCAACACCGGGGAGCTGTTTTTT	CASSSPSGNTGELFF
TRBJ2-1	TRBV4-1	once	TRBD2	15	TGCGCCAGCAGCCGCGGGGGAAGCTCCTACAATGAGCAGTTCTTC	CASSRGGSSYNEQFF
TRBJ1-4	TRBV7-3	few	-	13	TGTGCCAGCAGCTTGGGCAGGGATGAAAAACTGTTTTTT	CASSLGRDEKLFF
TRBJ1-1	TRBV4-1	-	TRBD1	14	TGCGCCAGCAGCCAAATTACAGGGGTGGCTGAAGCTTTCTTT	CASSQITGVAEAFF